What follows is one T cell receptor beta chain and its context. These data come from a study of PD-L1 blockade in urothelial cancer. As to time point: pretreatment peripheral blood. The study collected 1 to 8 samples per patient, pretreatment and on-treatment. TCRdb's copy holds only in-frame clones and misses some; the assay was immunoSEQ multiplex PCR. The profile shows about 95,000 clones, about nine tenths of them singletons. Germline V CDR1 and CDR2: WNHNN, SYGVQD (reference sequence). The CDR3 is made up of 13 amino acids. The ends were cut back, 2 bases at V and 4 bases at J, with 8 bases in the middle.

The sequence came from a man aged 55 to 70 with urothelial cancer. The material was PBMCs, obtained around atezolizumab (anti-PD-L1) treatment. V and J are TRBV10-1 and TRBJ1-1, with D possibly TRBD1 on 6 matching bases. CDR3 loop: CASSERGGTEAFF. The CDR3, as DNA: TGCGCCAGCAGTGAGAGGGGGGGCACTGAAGCTTTCTTT.